The T cell receptor beta chain described here comes from a study of T-cell reconstitution after alpha-beta-depleted transplantation in children. Molecular barcoding with unique molecular identifiers was used for the TCRbeta library. TCRdb passed the PCR reads through MiXCR, listing each CDR3 protein once. Here the sample spans 440,000 or so distinct CDR3 sequences, approximately 42% being singletons. The CDR3 contains 11 residues. Trimming took off 3 bases at V and 8 bases at J, with 5 bases between the two ends. CDR1 and CDR2 from the germline V gene are ENHRY and SYGVKD. Study-wide results and caveats: Diversity of TCRbeta at day 60 was high in some patients, arising from surviving recipient T cells and thymic progenitors. One year post-transplant, T-cell counts and diversity were largely derived from T cells produced anew. Reportedly, roughly two months post-transplant, alpha-beta T cells arose from several hundred expanded graft clones.

On this clonotype: What it recognizes is unknown.

The sequence derives from a girl aged 2-9 years with aplastic anemia, due to receive a stem cell transplant. The chain employs TRBV10-3 and TRBJ2-1; D is uncertain. The sample consisted of PBMCs, taken before TCRalphabeta/CD19-depleted stem cell transplant. The CDR3 reads CAISDSYEQFF. The CDR3 nucleotides are TGTGCCATCAGTGACTCCTATGAGCAGTTCTTC.